This is a list of T cell receptor beta chains from one sample in a study of neurological immune-mediated disorders. MiXCR, run by TCRdb on the 5' RACE reads, gives a single entry per CDR3 protein. The sample lists more than 45,000 distinct CDR3 sequences, 3% to 4.5% seen once, with 3.1% in the top ten. The sequenced sample was PBMCs. The receptors were gathered from a young woman with multiple sclerosis. Both conserved end residues are part of each CDR3. The D gene is left open where the match is weak. Not all rows give a size; the values are once, few, many and, for expanded clones, a class.

TRBJ2-1,TRBD1,many,TRBV20-1,CSAPDRGLDNEQFF,TGCAGTGCCCCGGACAGGGGGCTAGACAATGAGCAGTTCTTC
TRBJ2-1,TRBD2,many,TRBV5-1,CASSFGTSGGDEQFF,TGCGCCAGCAGCTTTGGGACTAGCGGGGGCGATGAGCAGTTCTTC
TRBJ1-5,-,many,TRBV15,CATSRVGDQPQHF,TGTGCCACCAGCAGAGTTGGGGATCAGCCCCAGCATTTT
TRBJ1-5,-,many,TRBV20-1,CSASFGNQPQHF,TGCAGTGCTAGTTTTGGCAATCAGCCCCAGCATTTT
TRBJ2-2,-,many,TRBV5-1,CASLETQNTGELFF,TGCGCCAGCCTCGAGACACAGAACACCGGGGAGCTGTTTTTT
TRBJ1-2,-,many,TRBV5-6,CASSSRIGGGYGYTF,TGTGCCAGCAGCTCACGGATCGGAGGGGGCTATGGCTACACCTTC
TRBJ2-2,-,many,TRBV10-3,CAISERNGELFF,TGTGCCATCAGTGAGCGAAACGGGGAGCTGTTTTTT
TRBJ2-3,-,many,TRBV7-8,CASSLDDWSSTDTQYF,TGTGCCAGCAGCTTAGATGACTGGTCTAGCACAGATACGCAGTATTTT
TRBJ1-2,TRBD1,many,TRBV7-9,CASSHDRAEYTF,TGTGCCAGCAGCCACGACAGGGCGGAGTACACCTTC
TRBJ1-2,-,many,TRBV28,CASSLVGVKGNYGYTF,TGTGCCAGCAGTTTAGTGGGGGTCAAGGGGAACTATGGCTACACCTTC
TRBJ2-4,TRBD2,many,TRBV5-1,CASSLEAGVNIQYF,TGCGCCAGCAGCTTAGAGGCGGGAGTCAACATTCAGTACTTC
TRBJ2-7,TRBD1,many,TRBV4-2,CASSQPGQGFYEQYF,TGTGCCAGCAGCCAACCGGGACAGGGTTTCTACGAGCAGTACTTC
TRBJ2-7,-,many,TRBV13,CASSYEQYF,TGTGCCAGCAGCTACGAGCAGTACTTC
TRBJ2-7,-,many,TRBV18,CASSSTDYEQYF,TGTGCCAGCAGCTCCACCGACTACGAGCAGTACTTC
TRBJ2-5,-,many,TRBV12-3/TRBV12-4,CASSLDTSVLQETQYF,TGTGCCAGCAGTTTAGACACCTCGGTATTACAAGAGACCCAGTACTTC
TRBJ2-1,-,-,TRBV5-6,CASTSGRTETRNEQFF,TGTGCCAGCACCTCCGGCCGGACAGAAACTAGGAATGAGCAGTTCTTC
TRBJ2-7,TRBD1,many,TRBV18,CASSPTGQGGYEQYF,TGTGCCAGCTCACCTACGGGACAGGGAGGCTACGAGCAGTACTTC
TRBJ1-6,-,many,TRBV15,CATSKDVENSPLHF,TGTGCCACCAGCAAGGACGTGGAAAATTCACCCCTCCACTTT
TRBJ2-7,-,-,TRBV6-5,CASSPIGARGSEEQYF,TGTGCCAGCAGTCCAATAGGGGCTAGAGGGAGTGAAGAGCAGTACTTC
TRBJ1-1,-,many,TRBV12-3/TRBV12-4,CATSGLWDSEAFF,TGTGCCACTTCGGGACTCTGGGACTCTGAAGCTTTCTTT
TRBJ2-7,TRBD2,many,TRBV6-6,CASSPDAGGYEQYF,TGTGCCAGCAGTCCGGACGCGGGGGGTTACGAGCAGTACTTC
TRBJ1-5,TRBD1,many,TRBV5-5,CASSNTGGGNQPQHF,TGTGCCAGCAGCAATACAGGGGGGGGAAATCAGCCCCAGCATTTT
TRBJ1-6,-,many,TRBV20-1,CSAGSSYNSPLHF,TGCAGTGCCGGGAGCTCCTATAATTCACCCCTCCACTTT
TRBJ2-5,-,many,TRBV3-1,CASSQGVGTQYF,TGTGCCAGCAGCCAGGGGGTCGGGACCCAGTACTTC
TRBJ2-2,-,many,TRBV7-3,CASSLSGGELFF,TGTGCCAGCAGCTTAAGTGGCGGGGAGCTGTTTTTT
TRBJ1-1,TRBD1,many,TRBV5-1,CASNRDRGDTEAFF,TGCGCCAGCAACAGGGACAGGGGTGACACTGAAGCTTTCTTT
TRBJ1-2,-,many,TRBV5-1,CASSLDSGVNGYTF,TGCGCCAGCAGCTTGGACAGCGGGGTTAACGGCTACACCTTC
TRBJ2-1,TRBD2,few,TRBV7-6,CASSGLANSNEQFF,TGTGCCAGCAGCGGACTAGCAAATTCCAATGAGCAGTTCTTC
TRBJ1-2,-,-,TRBV25-1,CASSDRVNRDTF,TGTGCCAGCAGTGATCGCGTCAATAGGGACACCTTC
TRBJ1-5,TRBD1,many,TRBV20-1,CSAIGPGQGGGQPQHF,TGCAGTGCTATAGGCCCCGGACAGGGTGGGGGTCAGCCCCAGCATTTT
TRBJ2-3,TRBD1,many,TRBV7-6,CASSLQGDGTDTQYF,TGTGCCAGCAGCTTACAGGGGGACGGGACAGATACGCAGTATTTT
TRBJ2-1,-,many,TRBV7-8,CASSIKRESHEQFF,TGTGCCAGCAGCATCAAACGGGAGTCCCATGAGCAGTTCTTC
TRBJ1-2,-,few,TRBV12-3/TRBV12-4,CASSRYRDNQIANYGYTF,TGTGCCAGCAGTCGTTACCGGGACAATCAAATAGCTAACTATGGCTACACCTTC
TRBJ1-4,TRBD1,many,TRBV5-1,CASSLGQGARSEKLFF,TGCGCCAGCAGCTTGGGACAGGGGGCGCGGAGTGAAAAACTGTTTTTT
TRBJ2-5,-,many,TRBV12-3/TRBV12-4,CASSFGRSQETQYF,TGTGCCAGCAGTTTTGGGAGAAGCCAAGAGACCCAGTACTTC
TRBJ2-1,-,many,TRBV20-1,CSANKPGDPYNEQFF,TGCAGTGCAAATAAACCAGGGGACCCCTACAATGAGCAGTTCTTC
TRBJ1-1,-,-,TRBV29-1,CSVGSRAITEAFF,TGCAGCGTTGGCTCAAGGGCGATCACTGAAGCTTTCTTT
TRBJ2-3,-,many,TRBV5-1,CASRRQTDTQYF,TGCGCCAGCAGGCGACAGACAGATACGCAGTATTTT
TRBJ2-3,-,many,TRBV5-1,CASSSPDPLDTQYF,TGCGCCAGCAGCTCTCCCGACCCTTTGGATACGCAGTATTTT
TRBJ2-2,-,-,TRBV7-2,CASSLAQPGELFF,TGTGCCAGCAGCTTAGCGCAGCCCGGGGAGCTGTTTTTT
TRBJ2-1,TRBD2,many,TRBV29-1,CSVGLAGGGEQFF,TGCAGCGTCGGACTAGCGGGAGGAGGTGAGCAGTTCTTC
TRBJ2-3,TRBD2,many,TRBV5-1,CASSLSAGGHDTQYF,TGCGCCAGCAGCTTGTCGGCGGGAGGCCACGATACGCAGTATTTT
TRBJ2-2,TRBD2,few,TRBV27,CASSLWPSGTGGELFF,TGTGCCAGCAGTTTATGGCCTAGCGGGACGGGCGGGGAGCTGTTTTTT
TRBJ1-1,-,many,TRBV5-1,CASSLDPDRDKVPINMNTEAFF,TGCGCCAGCAGCCTCGACCCCGACCGGGACAAGGTTCCCATTAACATGAACACTGAAGCTTTCTTT
TRBJ2-2,-,-,TRBV5-1,CASTIDRRSYVNTGELFF,TGCGCTAGCACCATCGACCGTAGATCATATGTGAACACCGGGGAGCTGTTTTTT
TRBJ2-3,TRBD1,many,TRBV6-5,CASSPSGQADTQYF,TGTGCCAGCAGTCCCTCGGGACAGGCAGATACGCAGTATTTT
TRBJ2-7,TRBD2,many,TRBV20-1,CSARRTSGGLWEQYF,TGCAGTGCGCGTCGAACTAGCGGGGGGCTTTGGGAGCAGTACTTC
TRBJ1-2,-,many,TRBV6-5,CASSYSKGGYGYTF,TGTGCCAGCAGTTACTCGAAGGGGGGCTATGGCTACACCTTC
TRBJ2-1,-,many,TRBV5-6,CASSLGGGSYNEQFF,TGTGCCAGCAGCTTAGGGGGAGGCTCCTACAATGAGCAGTTCTTC
TRBJ2-5,TRBD2,many,TRBV5-1,CASSYSGGETQYF,TGCGCCAGCAGCTATAGCGGGGGAGAGACCCAGTACTTC
TRBJ1-4,TRBD1,many,TRBV12-3/TRBV12-4,CASSPPRQGANEKLFF,TGTGCCAGCAGCCCGCCCCGACAGGGGGCTAATGAAAAACTGTTTTTT
TRBJ2-1,TRBD2,many,TRBV12-3/TRBV12-4,CASKSGGSNEQFF,TGTGCCAGCAAATCGGGGGGAAGCAATGAGCAGTTCTTC